The clone carrying this TCR delta chain has a handful of counts. Translating this DNA gives a protein that differs at residue 15 from the TCRdb one, which belongs to a much larger clone; a read error is likely, and the protein shown is this translation. Flow sorting of PBMC yielded separate Vgamma9/Vdelta2+ and Vdelta2-negative gammadelta T cell populations for bulk repertoire analysis. This sample was included in a study of γδ T cells in repeated Plasmodium falciparum infection. CDR3 length: 26 amino acids. Germline V gene sequence: CDR1 TSWWSYY, CDR2 QGS. The ends lost 2 bases at V and 3 bases at J; junction bases unmatched: 26. TCRdb re-called clones from the multiplex PCR reads using CATT. This table holds 90,000 or so delta-chain clones, approximately 0.96% found once.

The TCR sequence derives from a pool of human donors (malaria-infected and uninfected, not separated). Material: gamma-delta T cells from blood. The V gene is TRDV1, the J gene TRDJ3; 12 bases are shared with TRDD3. The CDR3 nucleotides are TGTGCTCTTGGGGAATGGCATACCCCATACTGGGGGATACCCTGTTTGGGGATCTGGGACACCCGACAGATGTTTTTC. Protein sequence: CALGEWHTPYWGIPCLGIWDTRQMFF.